This T cell receptor beta chain stems from a study of blood T cell repertoires in COVID-19. Sequenced by immunoSEQ multiplex PCR; TCRdb stores in-frame clones only, minus some. Of 65,000 to 70,000 clones detected, 85% appear once; the ten largest clones hold just under 3%. CDR3 length: 15 amino acids. The V gene lost 6 bases and the J gene lost 4 bases, with 16 bases spanning the gap. Germline CDR1 is SNHLY and CDR2 is FYNNEI. Specimen: peripheral blood. The genes are TRBV2 and TRBJ1-3, with D perhaps matching TRBD1 (5 bases). This receptor was obtained from a man older than 75 with acute or convalescent COVID-19. In nucleotides, the CDR3 is TGTGCCAGCAGCGTCACGGGGGGAACAGGAAACACCATATATTTT. It specifies CASSVTGGTGNTIYF.